This entry is about one TCR beta chain. The antigen is not known. This record belongs to a study of T cell repertoires in ileal Crohn's disease. Points from the study as a whole: Clonal expansions were more frequent in active smokers than non-smokers at surgery. Compared with CD4 T cells, sorted CD8 cells carried more expanded clones.

Per sample, roughly 500 nanograms of biopsy DNA were TCRB immunosequenced. TCRdb keeps only in-frame clones here, not all; method: immunoSEQ multiplex PCR. Of thousands of clones in the sample, roughly 81% are singletons; the top ten hold roughly 6%. The sequenced sample was ileal tissue. This receptor was obtained from an adult with Crohn's disease.

CDR3 DNA sequence: TGTGCCAGCAGTCCGGGGGGGTCCGGCCTCTATGGCTACACCTTC. Translating it yields CASSPGGSGLYGYTF. The chain recombines TRBV28 with TRBJ1-2; TRBD1 is a possible D gene (5 bases). Trimming removed 5 bases from V and 4 bases from J, with 17 bases in between. The CDR3 sequence is 15 residues long. CDR1 is MDHEN and CDR2 is SYDVKM in the germline V gene.